Below are 25 T cell receptor beta chains sequenced from a single sample in a study of response to subunit inactivated influenza vaccine. TCRdb re-analysed the RT-PCR reads in MiXCR, keeping a single row per CDR3 protein. The table includes around 580,000 distinct CDR3 sequences, 14% detected once. The sequencing used PBMCs from blood, collected roughly 12 days after vaccination. The receptor source for this set is a man in his fifties who received an inactivated influenza vaccine.

This clonotype appeared a few times. V and J are TRBV6-5 and TRBJ2-7; 10 bases align to TRBD1. This CDR3 region has 15 residues. Germline CDR1 is MNHEY and CDR2 is SVGAGI. Trimming cost V 2 bases and J 3 bases; bases outside gene matches: 4. The CDR3, as DNA: TGTGCCAGCAGTTACCGGGACAGGGGAGTCTACGAGCAGTACTTC. The encoded protein is CASSYRDRGVYEQYF.

The chain links TRBV12-3 or TRBV12-4 to TRBJ1-1; D not resolved. V was cut by 3 bases and J by 7 bases, with 12 bases left in between. The CDR3 is 13 amino acids. The CDR3 bases are TGTGCCAGCAGTTTTACCCCCCAACTTGAAGCTTTCTTT. Residues: CASSFTPQLEAFF.

V is TRBV18 and J is TRBJ2-1; D may match TRBD1 or TRBD2 (6 bases each). This CDR3 has 20 residues. The germline CDR1 and CDR2 sequences are KGHSH and LQKENI. V was trimmed by 1 base and J by 5 bases, leaving 27 bases between them. CDR3 coding DNA: TGTGCCAGCTCACCACGACGGGGGCAGTCCACAAGGGCACGGGACAATGAGCAGTTCTTC. Its translation: CASSPRRGQSTRARDNEQFF.

The chain is built from TRBV30 and TRBJ2-5; 7 bases agree with TRBD1. The J segment lost 5 bases and the V segment lost 5 bases, leaving 8 bases of the junction unmatched. CDR1 and CDR2 (germline): GTSNPN, SVGIG (reference sequence). This CDR3 region has 13 residues. The CDR3: CAWAKDRVETQYF. For the CDR3, the DNA is TGTGCCTGGGCGAAAGACAGGGTGGAGACCCAGTACTTC.

This clonotype was seen a few times. The CDR3 sequence: CASSFGQRTGELFF. In DNA, the CDR3 is TGTGCCAGCAGTTTCGGACAGAGGACCGGGGAGCTGTTTTTT. The chain joins TRBV2 to TRBJ2-2; tentative D call: TRBD1 (6 bases). The CDR3 spans 14 residues. V lost 5 bases and J 5 bases, leaving 12 bases between the germline ends. Germline V CDR1 and CDR2: SNHLY, FYNNEI. The full variable domain, in which reference TRBV2 and TRBJ2-2 provide the parts outside the CDR3, is EPEVTQTPSHQVTQMGQEVILRCVPISNHLYFYWYRQILGQKVEFLVSFYNNEISEKSEIFDDQFSVERPDGSNFTLKIRSTKLEDSAMYFCASSFGQRTGELFFGEGSRLTVL.

This clonotype showed up just a few times. The CDR3 bases are TGTGCCAGCAGCTTGGGACAGGGGAAGTACGAGCAGTACTTC. Its translation: CASSLGQGKYEQYF. The chain carries TRBV11-2 and TRBJ2-7; 10 bases match TRBD1. The V and J ends lost 3 bases and 4 bases, in that order; junction bases with no gene match: 3. CDR1 is SGHAT and CDR2 is FQNNGV in the germline V gene. CDR3 length: 14 amino acids. Combining the CDR3 with reference TRBV11-2 and TRBJ2-7 gives the whole variable domain EAGVAQSPRYKIIEKRQSVAFWCNPISGHATLYWYQQILGQGPKLLIQFQNNGVVDDSQLPKDRFSAERLKGVDSTLKIQPAKLEDSAVYLCASSLGQGKYEQYFGPGTRLTVT.

The V call is TRBV28, the J call TRBJ2-7, with 11 nucleotides matching TRBD1. Germline V CDR1 and CDR2: MDHEN, SYDVKM. This CDR3 spans 16 amino acids. V was pared by 3 bases and J by 5 bases, with 9 bases of the junction left unmatched. The CDR3: CASSFLRTGGSHEQYF. The CDR3 nucleotides read TGTGCCAGCAGTTTTCTGCGGACAGGGGGCTCTCACGAGCAGTACTTC.

In its sample, this clonotype was seen a few times. The chain is built from TRBV28 and TRBJ2-7; 7 bases line up with TRBD1. Germline V gives CDR1 MDHEN, CDR2 SYDVKM. The CDR3 sequence is 14 residues long. V gave up 5 bases and J gave up 4 bases; unmatched junction bases: 8. For the CDR3, the DNA is TGTGCCAGCAGTCCTATGACAGGGAGTTACGAGCAGTACTTC. Amino acid sequence: CASSPMTGSYEQYF.

The chain recombines TRBV3-1 with TRBJ2-1; 9 bases align to TRBD1. The CDR3 is made up of 12 amino acids. V shed 2 bases and J 13 bases; nucleotides not matched to a gene: 3. Germline V CDR1 and CDR2: LGHDT, YNNKEL (reference sequence). The CDR3 bases are TGTGCCAGCAGCCAACGACAGGGGGGACAGTTCTTC. The encoded protein is CASSQRQGGQFF.

The J gene is TRBJ1-1, the V gene TRBV24-1, with 7 bases that match TRBD1. This CDR3 is 12 amino acids long. CDR1 KGHDR and CDR2 SFDVKD come from the germline V gene. V shed 6 bases, J shed 6 bases, and the junction held 3 bases outside the gene matches. The CDR3 loop is CATSQTGAEAFF. As DNA, the CDR3 is TGTGCCACCAGTCAAACAGGGGCTGAAGCTTTCTTT.

The genes are TRBV20-1 and TRBJ2-6; D may be TRBD2 (6 bases). The CDR3 is 15 residues long. Looked up from germline, CDR1 is DFQATT and CDR2 is SNEGSKA (reference sequence). Trimming stripped 2 bases from V and 2 bases from J, with 10 bases between. The CDR3 DNA reads TGCAGTGCTAGAATGGGAGGAACTGGGGCCAACGTCCTGACTTTC. Encoded protein: CSARMGGTGANVLTF.

This clonotype was counted ten times or more. This chain connects TRBV7-8 to TRBJ2-1; perhaps D is TRBD1 or TRBD2 (5 bases each). V dropped 5 bases and J dropped 8 bases, with 10 bases sitting between them. CDR3 size: 12 residues. CDR1 SGHVS and CDR2 FQNEAQ come from the germline V gene. For the CDR3, the DNA is TGTGCCAGCAGCCCACGGGGCGATGAGCAGTTCTTC. This encodes CASSPRGDEQFF.

Ten or more counts support this clonotype. The chain joins TRBV12-3 or TRBV12-4 to TRBJ1-2; a possible D gene is TRBD1 (5 bases). The CDR3 spans 13 residues. V shed 1 base and J shed 4 bases, with 7 bases lying between them. CDR3 sequence: CASSLGGPYGYTF. The CDR3 nucleotides are TGTGCCAGCAGTTTAGGGGGACCCTATGGCTACACCTTC.

This clonotype was detected only a few times. J is TRBJ2-7 and V is TRBV28, with D perhaps TRBD1 or TRBD2 (6 bases each). The length of the CDR3 is 12 residues. The germline V gene has CDR1 MDHEN and CDR2 SYDVKM. The ends were cut back, 2 bases at V and 11 bases at J, with 13 bases in the middle. The CDR3 loop reads CASSLPWRGKYF. The CDR3 DNA sequence: TGTGCCAGCAGTTTACCCTGGAGGGGGAAGTACTTC.

This sequence joins TRBV29-1 and TRBJ1-2; TRBD1 aligns across 10 bases. This CDR3 spans 13 amino acids. In germline, CDR1 is SQVTM, CDR2 ANQGSEA. The junction had 5 bases not matched to a gene; V was cut back by 6 bases and J by 4 bases. Here the CDR3 DNA reads TGCAGCGTATTGGACAGGGGGATCTATGGCTACACCTTC. Translating it yields CSVLDRGIYGYTF. The full variable domain, its missing parts supplied by reference TRBV29-1 and TRBJ1-2, is SAVISQKPSRDICQRGTSLTIQCQVDSQVTMMFWYRQQPGQSLTLIATANQGSEATYESGFVIDKFPISRPNLTFSTLTVSNMSPEDSSIYLCSVLDRGIYGYTFGSGTRLTVV.

This clonotype was recorded a few times. V usage is TRBV20-1 and J usage is TRBJ2-5; a weak D match, TRBD2 (5 bases). CDR1 DFQATT and CDR2 SNEGSKA come from the germline V gene (reference sequence). Trimming removed 0 bases from V and 4 bases from J, with 9 bases in between. The CDR3 extends over 13 amino acids. Here the CDR3 reads CSARELEGETQYF. For the CDR3, the DNA is TGCAGTGCTAGAGAACTAGAAGGAGAGACCCAGTACTTC.

This clonotype was counted only a few times. CDR3 sequence (DNA): TGCGCCAGCAGCTTGGGAGGAAATAATGAAAAACTGTTTTTT. Translation gives CASSLGGNNEKLFF. This sequence joins TRBV5-1 and TRBJ1-4; D is ambiguous. The length of the CDR3 is 14 residues. The V end was cut by 0 bases, the J end by 4 bases, with 7 bases between. Germline CDR1 is SGHRS and CDR2 is YFSETQ.

This clonotype was detected only a few times. The chain couples TRBV10-3 to TRBJ2-1; tentatively, D is TRBD1 (6 bases). This CDR3 comprises 14 residues. Germline V lookup: CDR1 ENHRY, CDR2 SYGVKD. V was pared by 11 bases and J by 1 base, with 15 bases between. Written as DNA, the CDR3 is TGTGCCTCCATACAGGGCCATTCCTACAATGAGCAGTTCTTC. It yields the protein CASIQGHSYNEQFF.

The genes are TRBV10-3 and TRBJ2-2; the match to TRBD1 covers 8 bases. Germline loops: CDR1 ENHRY, CDR2 SYGVKD. There are 14 residues in the CDR3. J was trimmed by 1 base and V by 6 bases; bases with no gene match: 1. CDR3 DNA: TGTGCCATCAGCGGGACAGGGAACACCGGGGAGCTGTTTTTT. This gives the protein CAISGTGNTGELFF.

This clonotype was seen many times. The chain couples TRBV7-9 to TRBJ2-5, with D possibly matching TRBD1 (5 bases). CDR3 length: 14 residues. V dropped 1 base and J dropped 5 bases, with 11 bases sitting between them. Germline CDR1 and CDR2: SEHNR and FQNEAQ (reference sequence). CDR3 protein: CASSLETDYETQYF. The CDR3 DNA follows: TGTGCCAGCAGCTTAGAGACAGATTACGAGACCCAGTACTTC.

This clonotype was found many times. The J gene is TRBJ1-1, the V gene TRBV28; no reliable D call. Trimming removed 5 bases at V and 10 bases at J, with 20 bases between. Germline CDR1 reads MDHEN; CDR2 reads SYDVKM. The CDR3 extends over 14 amino acids. This chain's CDR3 is CASSLTLGPFGAFF. DNA of the CDR3: TGTGCCAGCAGTCTAACCCTCGGACCTTTCGGAGCTTTCTTT.

V usage is TRBV7-2 and J usage is TRBJ2-1; D is uncertain. The germline V gene encodes CDR1 SGHTA and CDR2 FQGNSA. The CDR3 totals 12 residues. Trimming pared 4 bases from V and 10 bases from J, leaving 11 bases between. The CDR3 DNA follows: TGTGCCAGCAGCTCGTATCTAGGCGAGCAGTTCTTC. This sequence encodes CASSSYLGEQFF.

V gene TRBV18 combines with J gene TRBJ1-2, with 7 bases fitting TRBD1. V dropped 0 bases and J dropped 7; count of bases not matched to a gene: 8. CDR1 and CDR2 from the germline V gene are KGHSH and LQKENI. The CDR3 spans 15 residues. The chain's CDR3 is CASSPPNRGGGGYTF. CDR3 in DNA: TGTGCCAGCTCACCACCTAACAGGGGTGGTGGTGGCTACACCTTC.

There are a few counts of this clonotype. The chain couples TRBV6-2 or TRBV6-3 to TRBJ2-5; D gene uncertain. V gave up 2 bases and J gave up 2 bases, with 9 bases separating them. This CDR3 has 14 amino acids. Germline lookup yields CDR1 MNHEY and CDR2 SVGEGT. CDR3 protein: CASSYTGQQETQYF. The CDR3 region has the DNA TGTGCCAGCAGTTACACTGGTCAGCAAGAGACCCAGTACTTC.

This clonotype was seen a handful of times. The chain carries TRBV4-3 and TRBJ2-2; D is unresolved. Per germline, CDR1 LGHNA and CDR2 YSLEER. V dropped 1 base and J dropped 0 bases, with 9 bases sitting between them. The CDR3 is made up of 16 amino acids. Here the CDR3 DNA reads TGCGCCAGCAGCCAAGGATGGCCGGCGAACACCGGGGAGCTGTTTTTT. Protein sequence: CASSQGWPANTGELFF.